A single TCR beta chain is shown here with its context. This clonotype was recorded at least ten times. The clone's antigen remains unknown. No qualities accompany the bases; no much larger clone lies one base away. This entry comes from a study of CD8+CD57+ T cells in acquired aplastic anemia (dated by TCRdb to 2016 to 2019). Broadly, across the study: On average, sorted CD4+ and CD8+ cells yielded approximately 3 ug of extracted DNA, with a range of about 0.17 to 27.4 ug. CD8+CD57+ expansion was defined as frequency above the mean frequency observed in healthy subjects. The research as a whole found: Although 25 to 30 CD8+ CDR3 sequences were shared by patients and controls, these sequences appeared highly expressed in patients and within the immunodominant clones of patients. Between patients and healthy controls, no significant difference in CD8+ Simpson's diversity was found (P=0.060).

V is trimmed back by 5 bases and J by 11 bases, and the junction contains 12 bases that no gene match accounts for. The CDR3 runs 16 residues from the cysteine to the phenylalanine. CDR3 DNA is the only sequence kept; it has 48 bases, read in frame from the first base. The germline V gene yields MNHNS for CDR1 and SASEGT for CDR2. Flow cytometry had shown CD8+CD57+ cell expansion in the patients selected for sequencing. Every patient had severe acquired aplastic anemia, diagnosed using the International Study of Aplastic Anemia and Agranulocytosis and Camitta criteria. At the time blood was sampled, none of the patients had received any therapy. In the study, sorted CD4+ and CD8+ blood T cells from patients with severe aplastic anemia and from healthy subjects underwent deep sequencing of TCR repertoires. In the USA, patient enrollment took place under clinicaltrials.gov protocols 00001620, 01623167, 00001397, 00071045, 00081523 and 00961064. Ficoll-Paque density gradient centrifugation was used to isolate peripheral blood mononuclear cells. Before DNA extraction, CD4+ and CD8+ T cells were sorted by FACS or by magnetic beads.

Profiling of TCR beta VDJ combinations and CDR3 sequences used genomic DNA as the template. An Illumina HiSeq 2000 was the platform used for TCR repertoire sequencing. The paper's processing steps were these. Repertoire assessment relied on Simpson's diversity index, CDR3 size and DJ length profiles, and TRBV/TRBJ rearrangement plots. Whichever DNA sequence was most abundant in the deep sequencing data was defined as the immunodominant clone. CDR3 amino acid sequences were checked for sharing across subjects and were also compared against the VDJdb database and published repertoires. Using fastp at Q25 and MiXCR, TCRdb reprocessed the public reads and kept productive beta chains. Entries that share a CDR3 protein sequence are merged under the most common genes and DNA. In this record, the V and J calls reflect TCRdb's handling and not the investigators' own analysis. In this sample the table shows some 200,000 distinct CDR3 sequences, 40% to 50% of which occur a single time. The leading ten clones occupy over 7.5% of the sample.

The rearranged chain carries TRBV6-1 and TRBJ1-6; TRBD1 fits 10 bases in the junction. The sequence derives from a human donor with aplastic anemia. Sequences were obtained from sorted CD4+, CD8+, or CD8+CD57+ T cells (not recorded which) from PBMCs. CDR3 sequence: CASSLPRDRGFPPLHF. The sequence in DNA is TGTGCCAGCAGTCTTCCTCGGGACAGGGGATTTCCACCCCTCCACTTT.